The source of this TCR beta chain is a study of PD-L1 blockade in urothelial cancer. Time point specified: pretreatment peripheral blood. TCRdb's copy holds only in-frame clones and misses some; the assay was immunoSEQ multiplex PCR. The sample has 100,000 to 150,000 clones; roughly 80% are singletons. V was trimmed by 5 bases and J by 1 base, leaving 9 bases between them. Germline V lookup: CDR1 SGHTA, CDR2 FQGTGA. The CDR3 runs to 15 residues. This TCR derives from a man in his fifties with urothelial cancer. This sequence joins TRBV7-3 and TRBJ2-6; possibly TRBD1 for D (6 bases). Source: PBMCs, taken around atezolizumab (anti-PD-L1) treatment. In nucleotides, the CDR3 is TGTGCCAGCAGCAAGGGGGAGTCTGGGGCCAACGTCCTGACTTTC. Residues: CASSKGESGANVLTF.